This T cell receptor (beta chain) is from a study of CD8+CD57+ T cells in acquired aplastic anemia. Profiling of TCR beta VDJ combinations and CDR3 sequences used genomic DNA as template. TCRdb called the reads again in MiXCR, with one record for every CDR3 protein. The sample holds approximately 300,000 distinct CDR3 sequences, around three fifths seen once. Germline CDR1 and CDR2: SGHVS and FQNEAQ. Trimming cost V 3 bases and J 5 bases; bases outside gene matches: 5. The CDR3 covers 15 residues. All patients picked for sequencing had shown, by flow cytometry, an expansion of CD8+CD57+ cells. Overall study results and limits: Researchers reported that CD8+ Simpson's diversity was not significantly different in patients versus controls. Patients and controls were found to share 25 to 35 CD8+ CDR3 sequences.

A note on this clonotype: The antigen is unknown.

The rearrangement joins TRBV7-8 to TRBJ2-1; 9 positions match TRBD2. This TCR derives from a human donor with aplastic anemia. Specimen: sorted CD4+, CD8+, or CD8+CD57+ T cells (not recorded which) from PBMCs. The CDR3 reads CASSFSSGIDNEQFF. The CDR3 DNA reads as TGTGCCAGCAGCTTCTCTAGCGGGATCGACAATGAGCAGTTCTTC. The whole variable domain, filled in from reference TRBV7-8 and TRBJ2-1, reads GAGVSQSPRYKVAKRGQDVALRCDPISGHVSLFWYQQALGQGPEFLTYFQNEAQLDKSGLPSDRFFAERPEGSVSTLKIQRTQQEDSAVYLCASSFSSGIDNEQFFGPGTRLTVL.